The rows below give T cell receptor beta chains drawn from one sample of a study of shared clonotypes between healthy human individuals. Assay: immunoSEQ multiplex PCR; the TCRdb copy retains only in-frame clones and omits some. The sample shows some 1,400,000 clones, more than 95% of them seen only once. Sequenced material: naive CD4+ T cells sorted from blood. The source is a young man in good health. The CDR3 runs from the conserved cysteine through the conserved F or W. D genes are given only for firm matches.

D,V,length,J,DNA,CDR3
NA,TRBV13,12,TRBJ2-7,TGTGCCAGCAGCTTAGCGCGCTACGAGCAGTACTTC,CASSLARYEQYF
NA,TRBV28,15,TRBJ2-5,TGTGCCAGCAGTTTTAACCAGCGGAGGGTGGAGACCCAGTACTTC,CASSFNQRRVETQYF
NA,TRBV29-1,15,TRBJ1-1,TGCAGCGTTGGGTTAGCTTTGGGTCTTACCACTGAAGCTTTCTTT,CSVGLALGLTTEAFF
NA,TRBV28,19,TRBJ2-1,TGTGCCAGCAGTTTTGGGACAGGGTCTCGCGGGAGGGCCGGGAATGAGCAGTTCTTC,CASSFGTGSRGRAGNEQFF
TRBD2,TRBV14,16,TRBJ2-1,TGTGCCAGCAGCTTGCGGCGGGGCGGGAGGGCGAATGAGCAGTTCTTC,CASSLRRGGRANEQFF
NA,TRBV29-1,13,TRBJ2-3,TGCAGCGTTGAACTCAGGGGCACAGATACGCAGTATTTT,CSVELRGTDTQYF
TRBD2,TRBV7-9,13,TRBJ2-7,TGTGCCAGCAGCGATACTAGCGAACACGAGCAGTACTTC,CASSDTSEHEQYF
TRBD1,TRBV7-9,17,TRBJ2-2,TGTGCCAGCAGCTTAAGACGGGACAGAGCAAACACCGGGGAGCTGTTTTTT,CASSLRRDRANTGELFF
NA,TRBV7-3,12,TRBJ2-2,TGTGCCAGCAGCCTCTTAGCCGGGGAGCTGTTTTTT,CASSLLAGELFF
TRBD2,TRBV5-4,16,TRBJ2-1,TGTGCCAGCAGCTTAGGGGGGACTAGCGGGATCAATGAGCAGTTCTTC,CASSLGGTSGINEQFF